The clone carrying this T cell receptor (beta chain) showed up just a few times. This sample stems from a study of T-cell reconstitution after alpha-beta-depleted transplantation in children. Library preparation (for TCRbeta) was performed with unique molecular identifiers. A single record per CDR3 protein comes from TCRdb applying MiXCR to the PCR reads. The table lists approximately 590,000 distinct CDR3 sequences, roughly a tenth of them singletons. The CDR3 is 16 residues long. Trimming shortened V by 3 bases and J by 7 bases, and 19 bases separated the two germline ends. This chain connects TRBV12-3 or TRBV12-4 to TRBJ1-5; unclear D gene. The TCR was taken from a human donor who donated a stem cell graft to a child with acute myeloid leukemia. Material: PBMCs from the stem cell graft donor, obtained from the stem cell graft. The DNA for the CDR3 is TGTGCCAGCAGTTTGTATTCTAGCCAAGTTGGGCAGCCCCAGCATTTT. It yields the protein CASSLYSSQVGQPQHF.